This T cell receptor (beta chain) originates from a study of spatial heterogeneity in lung cancer. At the level of the study: Across tumor regions, counts of TCR transcripts showed a strong correlation with a T cell module score derived from matched bulk RNA-seq. Study observations and caveats: Tumor mutation counts were tracked by expanded intratumoral alpha and beta TCR counts. The estimated TCR-seq coverage of tumor T cells amounted to approximately 7% when looking at alpha chains and more than 11% when looking at beta chains.

As regards this clonotype: Its matching antigen is unknown.

Time point described: sample taken at primary tumor resection. From tumor, nontumor lung or frozen PBMC, whole RNA was taken unsorted for sequencing. In TCRdb, the 5' RACE reads were re-called with MiXCR into one record per CDR3 protein. The top ten hold 21% of the sample, which has around 100,000 distinct CDR3 sequences, 4.4% seen once. The CDR3 totals 12 residues. V was shortened by 6 bases and J by 9 bases, with 12 bases between the two germline ends. Germline loops: CDR1 MDHEN, CDR2 SYDVKM. The J gene is TRBJ2-1, the V gene TRBV28; tentative D call: TRBD1 (5 bases). This clonotype was sampled from a male donor with early-stage non-small cell lung cancer. Sequencing was performed on lung tumor tissue, taken at surgery. Written as DNA, the CDR3 is TGTGCCAGCAGAAGGGGAACCGGTGAGCAGTTCTTC. Translated: CASRRGTGEQFF.